This T cell receptor (beta chain) comes out of a study of shared clonotypes between healthy human individuals. Donors included only healthy HIV-negative adults lacking recent acute infections or vaccinations. This clone was seen repeatedly, ten times or more. Its antigen is still unknown. Splitting of each subset's genomic DNA was done evenly across several immunoSEQ plates. Template for every sorted-subset replicate PCR totaled about 200 ng DNA, 30,000 to 35,000 T cell genomes. TCRdb's copy holds only in-frame clones and misses some; the assay was immunoSEQ multiplex PCR. Among 1 million to 1.2 million clones listed, about 72% were seen once. Study-wide results and caveats: Between several donors, naive CD4 clonotypes were shared at a level of about 5%.

The germline gives CDR1 SGHDT, CDR2 YYEEEE. The CDR3 is 15 residues long. The germline V and J ends were trimmed by 4 bases and 0 bases, with 12 bases remaining between them. J is TRBJ2-3 and V is TRBV5-6; D is undetermined. The sequencing sample was made of memory CD4+ T cells from PBMCs. The subset is: CD45RA-negative fraction. This TCR came from a man aged 18 to 29 in good health. Some clones in this sample may be carry-over from other donors' samples. DNA of the CDR3: TGTGCCAGCAGCACTCCTACAGCGAGCACAGATACGCAGTATTTT. Translation: CASSTPTASTDTQYF.